The 18 T cell receptor beta chains below all came from one sample that was sequenced in a study of glioma-infiltrating T cells. Amplification of TCR alpha and beta CDR3 regions from RNA used iRepertoire nested multiplex PCR. TCRdb processed the multiplex PCR reads anew with MiXCR; each CDR3 protein has one entry. The sample holds roughly 190,000 distinct CDR3 sequences, around 32% seen once. Sequenced sample: glioma tissue, nonneoplastic brain tissue, or PBMCs (not recorded which). Receptors were obtained from a human donor with low-grade glioma or glioblastoma, undergoing nonglioma brain surgery, or in good health (not recorded which).

As to this clonotype: Here the CDR3 omits its conserved ending phenylalanine or tryptophan, so a read error is the likely source. The chain joins TRBV20-1 to TRBJ1-3; TRBD1 is a possible D gene (5 bases). CDR3 length equals 13 residues. V was trimmed by 5 bases and J by 3 bases, leaving 11 bases between them. Per the germline V gene, CDR1 is DFQATT and CDR2 is SNEGSKA (reference sequence). The CDR3 bases are TGCAGTGCTGCAGGGCACAGTGGAAACACCATATATTCT. This sequence encodes CSAAGHSGNTIYS.

On this clonotype: One end of the junction fails to match germline, which may point to a read error. The chain uses TRBV9 and TRBJ2-1; 11 positions match TRBD2. The germline gives CDR1 SGDLS, CDR2 YYNGEE. The CDR3 contains 18 residues. The chain's CDR3 is CASSPRLAGLRSDNEQFF. The CDR3 DNA reads TGTGCCAGCAGCCCACGACTAGCGGGACTCCGCTCCGACAATGAGCAGTTCTTC.

The chain recombines TRBV6-2 or TRBV6-3 with TRBJ2-7; 9 positions agree with TRBD1. Germline V gene sequence: CDR1 MNHEY, CDR2 SVGEGT. This CDR3 region has 16 residues. After removal of 6 bases from V and 4 bases from J, the junction contained 13 bases not matched to a gene. The CDR3 loop is CASSPPPDRGDYEQYF. In nucleotides, the CDR3 is TGTGCCAGCAGCCCTCCCCCGGACAGGGGCGATTACGAGCAGTACTTC.

Turning to this clonotype: Its ends do not fully match the called genes, so a read error is possible. This chain joins TRBV7-2 and TRBJ1-1; D is possibly TRBD1 (6 bases). CDR3 size: 15 residues. Germline CDR1 and CDR2: SGHTA and FQGNSA. CDR3 DNA sequence: TGTGCCAGCAGCTTAGCAGGGGGAGGGAACACTGAAACTTCCTTT. It is translated as CASSLAGGGNTETSF. Drawing the rest from reference TRBV7-2 and TRBJ1-1, the complete variable domain is GAGVSQSPSNKVTEKGKDVELRCDPISGHTALYWYRQSLGQGLEFLIYFQGNSAPDKSGLPSDRFSAERTGGSVSTLTIQRTQQEDSAVYLCASSLAGGGNTETSFGQGTRLTVV.

The CDR3 DNA follows: TGTGCCAGCAGGGGTGGGGGGACCAGCACAGATACGCAGTATTTT. Protein sequence: CASRGGGTSTDTQYF. This chain connects TRBV12-3 or TRBV12-4 to TRBJ2-3; tentatively, D is TRBD2 (6 bases). There are 15 residues in the CDR3. V lost 6 bases and J lost 0, with 13 bases in between.

The V gene is TRBV29-1, the J gene TRBJ2-7, with 8 bases matching TRBD2. CDR1 and CDR2 from the germline V gene are SQVTM and ANQGSEA. The ends lost 4 bases at V and 7 bases at J; junction bases unmatched: 12. The CDR3 sequence is 14 residues long. The CDR3 protein is CSVVAGRAYNEQYF. The CDR3 DNA reads TGCAGCGTTGTCGCCGGGAGGGCCTACAATGAGCAGTACTTC.

This clonotype was picked up many times. The chain couples TRBV29-1 to TRBJ1-2, with D possibly TRBD1 on 6 matching bases. V lost 7 bases, J lost 3 bases, and 9 bases lay in between. Germline V gene sequence: CDR1 SQVTM, CDR2 ANQGSEA. CDR3 size: 11 residues. The CDR3 is CSAKGDYGYTF. CDR3 sequence (DNA): TGCAGCGCGAAGGGGGACTATGGCTACACCTTC.

This clonotype was found many times. The rearrangement links TRBV3-1 to TRBJ2-5, with no clear D. There are 15 residues in the CDR3. Germline V gene data show CDR1 as LGHDT and CDR2 as YNNKEL (reference sequence). Trimming left V 4 bases short and J 0 bases short, with 12 bases between. Written as DNA, the CDR3 is TGTGCCAGCAGCCTACTTGGCGTAGACCAAGAGACCCAGTACTTC. Translation: CASSLLGVDQETQYF.

This clonotype has at least ten counts. This chain joins TRBV5-1 and TRBJ2-3; 8 bases fit TRBD2. CDR3 length: 15 residues. The V and J ends lost 0 bases and 6 bases, in that order; junction bases with no gene match: 6. Germline CDR1 reads SGHRS; CDR2 reads YFSETQ. CDR3 coding DNA: TGCGCCAGCAGCTTGGAAGCGGGAGAGATGGATACGCAGTATTTT. Protein product: CASSLEAGEMDTQYF. Filled out from reference TRBV5-1 and TRBJ2-3, the complete variable domain reads KAGVTQTPRYLIKTRGQQVTLSCSPISGHRSVSWYQQTPGQGLQFLFEYFSETQRNKGNFPGRFSGRQFSNSRSEMNVSTLELGDSALYLCASSLEAGEMDTQYFGPGTRLTVL.

This clonotype occurred many times. At one of its ends the junction is not consistent with the germline gene, which may arise from a read error. J is TRBJ2-1 and V is TRBV7-7; 11 positions match TRBD2. This CDR3 spans 14 amino acids. Germline CDR1 is SSHAT and CDR2 is FNYEAQ (reference sequence). For the CDR3, the DNA is TGTGCCAGCAGTTTAGCGGGAGGGACCAATGAGCAGTTCTTC. Translating gives CASSLAGGTNEQFF.

This clonotype was seen repeatedly, ten times or more. This chain links TRBV6-1 with TRBJ1-1; 7 bases line up with TRBD1. With 7 bases clipped from V and 0 bases from J, the junction kept 5 bases outside the gene matches. The CDR3 runs 14 residues. The germline V gene has CDR1 MNHNS and CDR2 SASEGT. Here the CDR3 DNA reads TGTGCCAGCACTTACACAGGGGTGAACACTGAAGCTTTCTTT. This encodes CASTYTGVNTEAFF.

V and J are TRBV3-1 and TRBJ2-3; D remains unclear. Germline loops: CDR1 LGHDT, CDR2 YNNKEL (reference sequence). V lost 2 bases, J lost 2 bases, and 5 bases lay in between. This CDR3 is built from 13 residues. DNA for the CDR3: TGTGCCAGCAGCCAACCCAACACAGATACGCAGTATTTT. Translated, it gives CASSQPNTDTQYF.

This chain connects TRBV29-1 to TRBJ2-2, with 9 nucleotides matching TRBD1. CDR1 SQVTM and CDR2 ANQGSEA come from the germline V gene. The CDR3 extends over 15 amino acids. Unmatched junction bases numbered 6, after V lost 6 bases and J lost 1 base. The CDR3, as DNA: TGCAGCGTCGCCACAGGGGGCAGGAACACCGGGGAGCTGTTTTTT. Its protein product is CSVATGGRNTGELFF.

In this sample, this clonotype turned up once. At one end, the junction sequence differs from germline, possibly due to a read error. Written as DNA, the CDR3 is TGTGCCGGCAGCCAACCCGGACTAGCGGGCGACGTATCCTACGAGCAGTACTTC. Amino acid sequence: CAGSQPGLAGDVSYEQYF. V usage is TRBV3-1 and J usage is TRBJ2-7; 11 bases align to TRBD2. Germline loops: CDR1 LGHDT, CDR2 YNNKEL (reference sequence). The CDR3 is 18 residues long.

Comment on this clonotype: A clone one base away is much larger, so this may be a read error. The V and J genes are TRBV28 and TRBJ2-6; D remains unclear. CDR1 MDHEN and CDR2 SYDVKM come from the germline V gene. V lost 5 bases, J lost 3 bases, and 11 bases lay in between. The CDR3 loop spans 15 amino acids. CDR3 coding DNA: TGTGCCAGCAGTCGCCAGTACTTTGGGGCCAACGTCCTGACTTTC. It specifies CASSRQYFGANVLTF.

The chain uses TRBV20-1 and TRBJ2-7; the match to TRBD1 covers 7 bases. The CDR3 sequence is 15 residues long. The V gene end was trimmed by 6 bases and the J gene end by 2 bases; junction bases not matched to a gene: 13. Germline-derived CDR1 and CDR2 are DFQATT and SNEGSKA (reference sequence). CDR3 in DNA: TGCAGTGCCAGCAGCCGGGACAGAGGAACCTACGAGCAGTACTTC. This sequence encodes CSASSRDRGTYEQYF.

The chain couples TRBV19 to TRBJ2-1, with D perhaps TRBD1 (5 bases). CDR3 length: 13 residues. Trimming left V 6 bases short and J 5 bases short, with 11 bases between. Germline V gives CDR1 LNHDA, CDR2 SQIVND (reference sequence). For the CDR3, the DNA is TGTGCCAGTAGGGGGCAGAGGAACAATGAGCAGTTCTTC. Its protein is CASRGQRNNEQFF.

There are many counts of this clonotype. The CDR3 bases are TGTGCCAGCAGCCCAGGACAGGTAGTAGCTACTGAAGCTTTCTTT. This translates into CASSPGQVVATEAFF. The chain is built from TRBV3-1 and TRBJ1-1, with TRBD1 matching over 7 bases. Germline CDR1 LGHDT, CDR2 YNNKEL (reference sequence). The CDR3 totals 15 residues. V dropped 4 bases and J dropped 5; count of bases not matched to a gene: 10.